What follows are 28 T cell receptor beta chains derived from one specimen sequenced in a study of blood T cell repertoires in COVID-19. The repertoire was sequenced with immunoSEQ multiplex PCR; TCRdb's copy has only in-frame clones and lacks some. Of about 98,000 clones in the sample, approximately 90% were seen once. The sample consisted of peripheral blood. The receptors stem from a man over 45 with active COVID-19.

This chain connects TRBV19 to TRBJ2-5; 9 nucleotides line up with TRBD1. Germline V CDR1 and CDR2: LNHDA, SQIVND (reference sequence). This CDR3 region has 15 residues. The trim removed 5 bases at V and 5 bases at J, leaving 9 bases unmatched. CDR3 coding DNA: TGTGCCAGTAGTCTCGGACAGGGGAATGGGGAGACCCAGTACTTC. It is translated as CASSLGQGNGETQYF.

This clone was seen a single time. V and J are TRBV6-5 and TRBJ1-5; TRBD1 might be the D (6 bases). Trimming stripped 6 bases from V and 7 bases from J, with 13 bases between. The germline V gene has CDR1 MNHEY and CDR2 SVGAGI. The CDR3 spans 13 residues. The CDR3 region has the DNA TGTGCCAGCAGACAGGGAGTGGGGCAGCCCCAGCATTTT. Protein sequence: CASRQGVGQPQHF.

The gene calls are TRBV9 and TRBJ2-7, with 9 bases lining up with TRBD1. V dropped 1 base and J dropped 4; count of bases not matched to a gene: 6. This CDR3 is built from 15 residues. CDR1 is SGDLS, CDR2 YYNGEE, per germline. This CDR3 is CASSVQGTGPYEQYF. The CDR3 nucleotides read TGTGCCAGCAGCGTACAGGGGACAGGGCCATACGAGCAGTACTTC.

The gene calls are TRBV5-1 and TRBJ2-1, with D maybe TRBD1 (6 bases). CDR3 length: 14 amino acids. The V and J ends lost 3 bases and 6 bases respectively, with 13 bases between them. Germline CDR1 SGHRS, CDR2 YFSETQ. CDR3 in DNA: TGCGCCAGCAGCTGGGGGCGTCCTCCCAATGAGCAGTTCTTC. Protein product: CASSWGRPPNEQFF.

The V gene is TRBV5-6, the J gene TRBJ1-1; no reliable D call. The germline V and J ends were trimmed by 0 bases and 8 bases, with 8 bases remaining between them. Looked up from germline, CDR1 is SGHDT and CDR2 is YYEEEE. This CDR3 is built from 12 residues. CDR3: CASSLDRLEAFF. As DNA, the CDR3 is TGTGCCAGCAGCTTGGACCGGTTGGAAGCTTTCTTT.

This sequence joins TRBV7-9 and TRBJ1-2; possible D gene TRBD1, 5 bases. CDR3 size: 15 residues. The V gene's germline CDR1 is SEHNR and CDR2 FQNEAQ (reference sequence). Trimming shortened V by 6 bases and J by 3 bases, and 17 bases separated the two germline ends. As DNA, the CDR3 is TGTGCCAGCAGTTCCCCTTGGGGGGTGGACTATGGCTACACCTTC. Amino acid sequence: CASSSPWGVDYGYTF.

The V call is TRBV7-8, the J call TRBJ2-3; tentatively, D is TRBD2 (6 bases). The CDR3 loop spans 13 amino acids. CDR1 and CDR2 (germline): SGHVS, FQNEAQ. The germline V and J ends were trimmed by 1 base and 8 bases, with 10 bases remaining between them. CDR3 nucleotides: TGTGCCAGCAGCTTAGACGTGGGGGGTACGCAGTATTTT. Its translation is CASSLDVGGTQYF.

The chain links TRBV28 to TRBJ2-7; D is ambiguous. The V and J ends lost 7 bases and 2 bases respectively, with 15 bases between them. CDR1 is MDHEN, CDR2 SYDVKM, per germline. The length of the CDR3 is 14 residues. Here the CDR3 reads CASILHSGAYEQYF. The DNA for the CDR3 is TGTGCCAGCATTCTCCACTCCGGAGCCTACGAGCAGTACTTC.

The chain joins TRBV18 to TRBJ1-3; D ambiguous. The CDR3 extends over 14 amino acids. The V and J ends lost 3 bases and 4 bases respectively, with 10 bases between them. CDR1 is KGHSH, CDR2 LQKENI, per germline. For the CDR3, the DNA is TGTGCCAGCTCACCGGAACAGATCGGAAACACCATATATTTT. This codes for CASSPEQIGNTIYF.

V and J are TRBV12-2 and TRBJ1-5; the table's D gene call, TRBD1, was not cross checked with the DNA. TRBV12-2 is a known pseudogene. The CDR3 is 17 residues long. This CDR3 reads CASRFIPYRSDNQPQHF. CDR3 DNA: TGTGCAAGTCGCTTCATTCCCTACAGATCAGACAATCAGCCCCAGCATTTT.

This chain connects TRBV18 to TRBJ1-6, with D possibly being TRBD1 (5 bases). The CDR3 contains 14 residues. Germline loops: CDR1 KGHSH, CDR2 LQKENI. V lost 4 bases and J lost 6, with 10 bases in between. Here the CDR3 DNA reads TGTGCCAGCTCACTCGACAGCCGTAATTCACCCCTCCACTTT. Amino acids: CASSLDSRNSPLHF.

This CDR3 is CASRLDNYSYEQYF. DNA of the CDR3: TGTGCCAGCAGGCTGGACAATTACTCCTACGAGCAGTACTTC. This chain connects TRBV28 to TRBJ2-7; D is perhaps TRBD1 (5 bases). The V gene's germline CDR1 is MDHEN and CDR2 SYDVKM. The ends were cut back, 6 bases at V and 0 bases at J, with 12 bases in the middle. The CDR3 spans 14 residues. Full variable domain (missing parts from reference TRBV28 and TRBJ2-7): DVKVTQSSRYLVKRTGEKVFLECVQDMDHENMFWYRQDPGLGLRLIYFSYDVKMKEKGDIPEGYSVSREKKERFSLILESASTNQTSMYLCASRLDNYSYEQYFGPGTRLTVT.

This clone is a singleton in its sample. The rearrangement joins TRBV4-3 to TRBJ2-1; 10 nucleotides line up with TRBD2. Losses at the gene ends were 4 bases for V and 4 bases for J; bases not matched to a gene: 7. CDR1 and CDR2 (germline): LGHNA, YSLEER. This CDR3 is built from 16 residues. The CDR3 sequence is CASSPHMTSGYNEQFF. In DNA form, the CDR3 reads TGCGCCAGCAGCCCTCATATGACTAGCGGGTACAATGAGCAGTTCTTC.

This chain joins TRBV3-1 (or the pseudogene TRBV3-2) and TRBJ1-3; no definite D call. Germline CDR1 LGHDT, CDR2 YNNKEL (reference sequence). This CDR3 region has 13 residues. V lost 1 base to trimming and J lost 4 bases, with 5 bases between them. The CDR3 loop is CASSQASGNTIYF. The CDR3 region has the DNA TGTGCCAGCAGCCAAGCTTCGGGAAACACCATATATTTT.

This chain joins TRBV11-2 and TRBJ2-7, with D perhaps TRBD1 (6 bases). Deletions cut 5 bases from V and 1 base from J, with 18 bases between. This CDR3 region has 16 residues. CDR1 is SGHAT and CDR2 is FQNNGV in the germline V gene. Here the CDR3 reads CASSPIQGRVSYEQYF. The CDR3 region has the DNA TGTGCCAGCAGCCCAATACAGGGAAGGGTATCCTACGAGCAGTACTTC.

The chain employs TRBV6-5 and TRBJ2-7; possible D gene TRBD1, 6 bases. Looked up from germline, CDR1 is MNHEY and CDR2 is SVGAGI. Trimming cost V 2 bases and J 2 bases, with 10 bases left between them. CDR3 length: 14 amino acids. CDR3 in DNA: TGTGCCAGCAGTTACGCCGGGACAACCTACGAGCAGTACTTC. Its translation: CASSYAGTTYEQYF.

The chain has TRBV6-5 and TRBJ2-7; the match to TRBD1 covers 7 bases. Germline CDR1 MNHEY, CDR2 SVGAGI. This CDR3 region has 13 residues. The V and J ends lost 5 bases and 5 bases, in that order; junction bases with no gene match: 6. CDR3 sequence (DNA): TGTGCCAGCAGTCGTTCGACAGGGAACGAGCAGTACTTC. Its translation: CASSRSTGNEQYF.

This chain connects TRBV7-3 to TRBJ1-1, with 10 bases aligning to TRBD1. This CDR3 has 19 residues. Looked up from germline, CDR1 is SGHTA and CDR2 is FQGTGA. The junction had 14 bases not matched to a gene; V was cut back by 3 bases and J by 1 base. The CDR3 nucleotides read TGTGCCAGCAGCTTGAATTTCCGGGACAGGGGATTTCGGAACACTGAAGCTTTCTTT. Its protein product is CASSLNFRDRGFRNTEAFF.

The V gene is TRBV11-2, the J gene TRBJ2-1; 8 bases are shared with TRBD2. The CDR3 runs 14 residues. The ends lost 10 bases at V and 2 bases at J; junction bases unmatched: 7. CDR1 is SGHAT, CDR2 FQNNGV, per germline. CDR3 amino acids: CAKPCGGPYNEQFF. The CDR3 DNA follows: TGTGCCAAGCCTTGCGGGGGGCCCTACAATGAGCAGTTCTTC.

J is TRBJ1-3 and V is TRBV18, with D maybe TRBD1 (5 bases). The germline V and J ends were trimmed by 1 base and 0 bases, with 10 bases remaining between them. The germline gives CDR1 KGHSH, CDR2 LQKENI. CDR3 length: 16 residues. The CDR3 reads CASSPLGTPSGNTIYF. The CDR3 coding sequence is TGTGCCAGCTCACCACTCGGGACTCCCTCTGGAAACACCATATATTTT.

J is TRBJ2-3 and V is TRBV3-1 (or the pseudogene TRBV3-2); 8 positions agree with TRBD2. CDR1 and CDR2 from the germline V gene are LGHDT and YNNKEL (reference sequence). V was pared by 4 bases and J by 3 bases, with 12 bases of the junction left unmatched. This CDR3 has 17 amino acids. The CDR3, as DNA: TGTGCCAGCAGCCTTCCGGCGGCGGGGGGTATGACAGATACGCAGTATTTT. Translation: CASSLPAAGGMTDTQYF.

This rearrangement joins TRBV18 to TRBJ1-6; D ambiguous. This CDR3 is 14 amino acids long. V lost 2 bases and J lost 3, with 5 bases in between. Germline CDR1 and CDR2: KGHSH and LQKENI. CDR3 amino acids: CASSPNSYNSPLHF. In DNA, the CDR3 is TGTGCCAGCTCACCAAACAGCTATAATTCACCCCTCCACTTT.

This chain joins TRBV10-3 and TRBJ2-3; 8 bases align to TRBD2. The length of the CDR3 is 14 residues. Per the germline V gene, CDR1 is ENHRY and CDR2 is SYGVKD. Trimming cost V 5 bases and J 3 bases; bases outside gene matches: 4. For the CDR3, the DNA is TGTGCCATCAGTCGGGAGGGGTTAACAGATACGCAGTATTTT. Translation: CAISREGLTDTQYF.

The gene calls are TRBV9 and TRBJ2-1; D uncertain. The CDR3 spans 16 residues. V lost 2 bases and J lost 10, with 22 bases in between. The V gene's germline CDR1 is SGDLS and CDR2 YYNGEE. The DNA of the CDR3 is TGTGCCAGCAGCGTCCACCACGGATTGGGTTCGGAGGAGCAGTTCTTC. Translated, it gives CASSVHHGLGSEEQFF.

This chain connects TRBV11-3 to TRBJ2-7, with TRBD2 matching 9 bases. This CDR3 has 15 amino acids. V was pared by 4 bases and J by 7 bases, with 11 bases of the junction left unmatched. Looked up from germline, CDR1 is SGHNT and CDR2 is YENEEA. DNA for the CDR3: TGTGCCAGCAGCTCTACTAGCGGGTCAACCGGGGAGCAGTACTTC. Amino acids: CASSSTSGSTGEQYF.

The chain couples TRBV29-1 to TRBJ2-5, with D possibly TRBD1 on 6 matching bases. The CDR3 is made up of 14 amino acids. Deletions cut 4 bases from V and 4 bases from J, with 16 bases between. CDR1 is SQVTM, CDR2 ANQGSEA, per germline. Here the CDR3 DNA reads TGCAGCGTTGTTGGGGGCTCCCAGGCAGAGACCCAGTACTTC. It codes for CSVVGGSQAETQYF.

This chain connects TRBV9 to TRBJ2-7; 12 positions match TRBD2. Per germline, CDR1 SGDLS and CDR2 YYNGEE. The J segment lost 7 bases and the V segment lost 0 bases, leaving 8 bases of the junction unmatched. The CDR3 runs 16 residues. The CDR3 loop is CASSVVPTLAGGEQYF. Written as DNA, the CDR3 is TGTGCCAGCAGCGTAGTCCCCACTCTAGCGGGGGGGGAGCAGTACTTC.

This clone was recorded once. A read error may produce the germline difference seen at one junction end. The chain uses TRBV7-7 and TRBJ1-2; D might be TRBD1 (6 bases). CDR3 length: 11 residues. CDR1 is SSHAT, CDR2 FNYEAQ, per germline (reference sequence). CDR3 in amino acids: CASRYRDDPIF. CDR3 bases: TGTGCTAGCAGATACAGGGACGATCCGATATTC.